These 26 T cell receptor beta chains were sequenced from one sample in a study of cytomegalovirus exposure and HLA in healthy donors. PCR employed 60 Vbeta and 13 Jbeta primers. Clones were read by immunoSEQ multiplex PCR, and TCRdb kept only the in-frame ones, dropping some. Here the sample spans approximately 240,000 clones, roughly 82% being singletons. The sequencing sample was made of PBMCs. Source of these receptors: a woman aged 40 to 50 in good health and CMV-seropositive.

This chain joins TRBV18 and TRBJ1-1; D call uncertain. This CDR3 contains 14 residues. With 2 bases removed from V and 5 bases from J, the gap between germline ends came to 12 bases. Germline CDR1 KGHSH, CDR2 LQKENI. The CDR3 sequence: CASSPMNSQTEAFF. CDR3 bases: TGTGCCAGCTCACCAATGAACAGTCAGACTGAAGCTTTCTTT.

This clone was counted a single time. V is TRBV18 and J is TRBJ1-2; D remains unclear. Trimming stripped 0 bases from V and 2 bases from J, with 7 bases between. This CDR3 has 14 amino acids. Germline loops: CDR1 KGHSH, CDR2 LQKENI. CDR3 nucleotides: TGTGCCAGCTCACCACCGGTGAGAAACTATGGCTACACCTTC. It yields the protein CASSPPVRNYGYTF.

J is TRBJ2-3 and V is TRBV11-1; 10 nucleotides agree with TRBD2. V gave up 5 bases and J gave up 3 bases; unmatched junction bases: 11. This CDR3 is built from 17 residues. Germline V gene sequence: CDR1 SGHAT, CDR2 FQDESV (reference sequence). The CDR3 nucleotides read TGTGCCAGCAGCCGATTGCGGGGGGGACTAGCGACAGATACGCAGTATTTT. Translating gives CASSRLRGGLATDTQYF.

The rearrangement uses TRBV11-3 and TRBJ2-3; D is uncertain. This CDR3 is built from 15 residues. V lost 5 bases to trimming and J lost 2 bases, with 14 bases between them. Germline-derived CDR1 and CDR2 are SGHNT and YENEEA. The CDR3 DNA sequence: TGTGCCAGCAGCCGCTTCGGTCCCTACACAGATACGCAGTATTTT. Its protein product is CASSRFGPYTDTQYF.

The chain carries TRBV5-4 and TRBJ2-5; TRBD2 agrees at 9 bases. The CDR3 runs 16 residues. The germline CDR1 and CDR2 sequences are SGHNT and YYREEE (reference sequence). V dropped 4 bases and J dropped 4; count of bases not matched to a gene: 11. The CDR3 DNA reads TGTGCCAGCAGCCTGCAGCGGGGGGCCACAACAGAGACCCAGTACTTC. Amino acids: CASSLQRGATTETQYF.

The rearrangement uses TRBV30 and TRBJ2-7; 12 bases are a match to TRBD2. The V and J ends lost 2 bases and 5 bases, in that order; junction bases with no gene match: 7. CDR1 GTSNPN and CDR2 SVGIG come from the germline V gene (reference sequence). The CDR3 runs 15 residues. In nucleotides, the CDR3 is TGTGCCTGGAGTAGGGCTAGCGGGGGGGCCCACGAGCAGTACTTC. This translates into CAWSRASGGAHEQYF.

This chain connects TRBV7-3 to TRBJ2-5; TRBD2 matches 8 bases. The CDR3 is 14 amino acids. In germline, CDR1 is SGHTA, CDR2 FQGTGA. Unmatched junction bases numbered 6, after V lost 5 bases and J lost 4 bases. This chain's CDR3 is CASSPGGVPETQYF. The CDR3 DNA sequence: TGTGCCAGCAGCCCGGGGGGGGTCCCAGAGACCCAGTACTTC.

The V gene is TRBV18, the J gene TRBJ1-3; D unclear. V was clipped by 3 bases and J by 0 bases, with 3 bases between them. Germline V CDR1 and CDR2: KGHSH, LQKENI. The CDR3 runs 13 residues. CDR3 DNA sequence: TGTGCCAGCTCACCCAACTCTGGAAACACCATATATTTT. Protein: CASSPNSGNTIYF.

The rearrangement joins TRBV6-5 to TRBJ1-1, with 8 positions matching TRBD1. CDR3 length: 16 amino acids. Germline V gives CDR1 MNHEY, CDR2 SVGAGI. V gave up 2 bases and J gave up 5 bases; unmatched junction bases: 10. CDR3 bases: TGTGCCAGCAGTTACATTACAGGACAGGGTAGAACTGAAGCTTTCTTT. Protein product: CASSYITGQGRTEAFF.

V usage is TRBV5-4 and J usage is TRBJ2-7, with TRBD2 matching over 8 bases. CDR3 length: 13 amino acids. The V gene end was trimmed by 2 bases and the J gene end by 6 bases; junction bases not matched to a gene: 4. Germline V gene sequence: CDR1 SGHNT, CDR2 YYREEE (reference sequence). The CDR3 region has the DNA TGTGCCAGCAGCTTCGCGGGGGGACCCGAGCAGTACTTC. Its translation is CASSFAGGPEQYF.

The J gene is TRBJ2-5, the V gene TRBV5-4; 8 nucleotides agree with TRBD2. Germline V gives CDR1 SGHNT, CDR2 YYREEE (reference sequence). The CDR3 contains 16 residues. V was clipped by 0 bases and J by 5 bases; unmatched bases: 9. CDR3 protein: CASSLALQRGRETQYF. The CDR3 region has the DNA TGTGCCAGCAGCTTGGCCCTTCAGCGGGGGAGGGAGACCCAGTACTTC.

J is TRBJ1-4 and V is TRBV7-2, with a weak D call TRBD1 (5 bases). Germline V gives CDR1 SGHTA, CDR2 FQGNSA. V was clipped by 1 base and J by 7 bases, with 10 bases between them. The CDR3 is made up of 14 amino acids. The DNA for the CDR3 is TGTGCCAGCAGCTTAGGCGGGGCGGGTGAAAAACTGTTTTTT. Translating gives CASSLGGAGEKLFF. The entire variable domain, with the rest obtained from reference TRBV7-2 and TRBJ1-4, is as follows: GAGVSQSPSNKVTEKGKDVELRCDPISGHTALYWYRQSLGQGLEFLIYFQGNSAPDKSGLPSDRFSAERTGGSVSTLTIQRTQQEDSAVYLCASSLGGAGEKLFFGSGTQLSVL.

In this sample, this clone turned up once. This chain uses TRBV11-1 with TRBJ2-1, with 8 bases fitting TRBD2. V shed 5 bases and J 9 bases; nucleotides not matched to a gene: 6. Germline-derived CDR1 and CDR2 are SGHAT and FQDESV (reference sequence). The CDR3 has 13 residues. The CDR3 loop reads CASSPGGVREQFF. The CDR3 DNA sequence: TGTGCCAGCAGCCCGGGGGGGGTTCGTGAGCAGTTCTTC.

This clone turned up a few times. This chain joins TRBV19 and TRBJ1-6; 7 bases map to TRBD1. Trimming cost V 6 bases and J 1 base; bases outside gene matches: 6. The CDR3 has 16 amino acids. Looked up from germline, CDR1 is LNHDA and CDR2 is SQIVND (reference sequence). Here the CDR3 reads CASSLGTASYNSPLHF. CDR3 coding DNA: TGTGCCAGTAGCCTTGGGACAGCGTCCTATAATTCACCCCTCCACTTT.

This clone was detected once. The chain combines TRBV5-6 with TRBJ2-7; 10 bases align to TRBD2. Per germline, CDR1 SGHDT and CDR2 YYEEEE. CDR3 size: 19 residues. The V and J ends lost 1 base and 3 bases, in that order; junction bases with no gene match: 16. The DNA of the CDR3 is TGTGCCAGCAGCTTGACAGGGGACCTGCTAGCGGGAGCTTACTACGAGCAGTACTTC. Encoded protein: CASSLTGDLLAGAYYEQYF.

This clone turned up a few times. The genes are TRBV28 and TRBJ2-1; D might be TRBD2 (5 bases). V dropped 6 bases and J dropped 9 bases, with 21 bases sitting between them. Germline V CDR1 and CDR2: MDHEN, SYDVKM. This CDR3 is built from 15 residues. CDR3 region: CASRSALLRATEQFF. The CDR3 nucleotides read TGTGCCAGCAGATCCGCCCTTTTGCGGGCGACTGAGCAGTTCTTC.

The chain employs TRBV6-6 and TRBJ1-5; D is ambiguous. Trimming took off 0 bases at V and 7 bases at J, with 13 bases between the two ends. CDR1 MNHNY and CDR2 SVGAGI come from the germline V gene (reference sequence). CDR3 length equals 15 residues. Here the CDR3 DNA reads TGTGCCAGCAGTTACTCGAGGGCAGGTCAGCAGCCCCAGCATTTT. Translating it yields CASSYSRAGQQPQHF.

This clone appeared a few times. The rearrangement joins TRBV9 to TRBJ2-6; 10 bases fit TRBD1. J lost 2 bases, V lost 3 bases, and 5 bases had no gene match. CDR1 and CDR2 from the germline V gene are SGDLS and YYNGEE. The CDR3 is 17 residues long. The CDR3 protein is CASSEGQGMTGANVLTF. CDR3 DNA: TGTGCCAGCAGCGAGGGACAGGGGATGACTGGGGCCAACGTCCTGACTTTC.

In its sample, this clone was seen a few times. The chain recombines TRBV19 with TRBJ1-4, with D hard to call. The V end was cut by 7 bases, the J end by 3 bases, with 9 bases between. Germline V gene sequence: CDR1 LNHDA, CDR2 SQIVND (reference sequence). The CDR3 loop spans 13 amino acids. As DNA, the CDR3 is TGTGCCAGTATGGGCAGGCCTAATGAAAAACTGTTTTTT. Amino acids: CASMGRPNEKLFF.

This clone occurred once. The rearrangement uses TRBV19 and TRBJ2-2; a possible D gene is TRBD2 (5 bases). Trimming took off 3 bases at V and 5 bases at J, with 13 bases between the two ends. This CDR3 has 15 amino acids. CDR1 is LNHDA, CDR2 SQIVND, per germline (reference sequence). In nucleotides, the CDR3 is TGTGCCAGTAGTATGAACACTCCGGGAACCGGGGAGCTGTTTTTT. This gives the protein CASSMNTPGTGELFF.

The CDR3 loop is CASSLIQGLTSNQPQHF. In DNA form, the CDR3 reads TGTGCCAGCAGCTTAATACAGGGACTAACTAGCAATCAGCCCCAGCATTTT. V usage is TRBV2 and J usage is TRBJ1-5, with a tentative D call TRBD1 (6 bases). This CDR3 contains 17 residues. The V end lost 6 bases, the J end lost 0 bases, and 18 bases lay between the germline ends. CDR1 is SNHLY and CDR2 is FYNNEI in the germline V gene.

The chain uses TRBV7-9 and TRBJ2-1; possibly TRBD1 for D (8 bases). CDR1 and CDR2 (germline): SEHNR, FQNEAQ (reference sequence). The CDR3 sequence is 15 residues long. V was cut by 7 bases and J by 10 bases, with 23 bases left in between. The CDR3 DNA sequence: TGTGCCAGCAACCCTCGGGAGGACAGGGCCAGGGAGCAGTTCTTC. Protein product: CASNPREDRAREQFF.

This clone appeared a few times. The genes are TRBV19 and TRBJ2-2; perhaps TRBD2 as D (5 bases). V was pared by 5 bases and J by 3 bases, with 10 bases between. CDR1 and CDR2 from the germline V gene are LNHDA and SQIVND (reference sequence). CDR3 length: 14 residues. CDR3 in amino acids: CASSDLGDTGELFF. The CDR3 DNA reads as TGTGCCAGTAGTGACCTCGGGGACACCGGGGAGCTGTTTTTT. Full variable domain (missing parts from reference TRBV19 and TRBJ2-2): DGGITQSPKYLFRKEGQNVTLSCEQNLNHDAMYWYRQDPGQGLRLIYYSQIVNDFQKGDIAEGYSVSREKKESFPLTVTSAQKNPTAFYLCASSDLGDTGELFFGEGSRLTVL.

The chain couples TRBV29-1 to TRBJ2-3; D unclear. CDR1 is SQVTM and CDR2 is ANQGSEA in the germline V gene. This CDR3 is built from 13 residues. V lost 4 bases and J lost 0, with 8 bases in between. CDR3 region: CSVATQSTDTQYF. In DNA form, the CDR3 reads TGCAGCGTTGCGACACAAAGCACAGATACGCAGTATTTT.

The gene calls are TRBV4-2 and TRBJ1-1; possible D gene TRBD1, 5 bases. Germline values: CDR1 LGHNA, CDR2 YNFKEQ. CDR3 length equals 14 residues. The V end was cut by 4 bases, the J end by 8 bases, with 17 bases between. CDR3 amino acids: CASSPDTLVREAFF. CDR3 DNA: TGTGCCAGCAGCCCGGACACCCTTGTCAGGGAAGCTTTCTTT.

CDR3 sequence (DNA): TGTGCCAGCAGCGCACGGACAGGGGGCTCCTACGAGCAGTACTTC. Amino acids: CASSARTGGSYEQYF. The rearrangement uses TRBV9 and TRBJ2-7; 10 bases agree with TRBD1. Germline V lookup: CDR1 SGDLS, CDR2 YYNGEE. With 3 bases clipped from V and 0 bases from J, the junction kept 3 bases outside the gene matches. This CDR3 spans 15 amino acids.